The 20 T cell receptor beta chains in this list originate from one sample, sequenced in a study of blood T cell repertoires in COVID-19. Only in-frame clones appear in the TCRdb table, and some are missing; sequencing was by immunoSEQ multiplex PCR. The sample shows some 150,000 clones, 75% to 90% of them seen only once. The sample consisted of peripheral blood. The receptors originated from a man in his fifties who had recovered from COVID-19.

This clone showed up just once. This chain links TRBV7-9 with TRBJ2-7, with D perhaps TRBD2 (6 bases). Deletions cut 5 bases from V and 6 bases from J, with 20 bases between. CDR1 and CDR2 from the germline V gene are SEHNR and FQNEAQ (reference sequence). The CDR3 is 15 residues long. The CDR3 region is CASSANRDSLLEQYF. CDR3 bases: TGTGCCAGCAGCGCCAACCGGGACTCCCTCCTCGAGCAGTACTTC.

The chain recombines TRBV5-6 with TRBJ1-1; 7 nucleotides align to TRBD1. V lost 5 bases and J lost 1; bases outside the gene matches: 5. The CDR3 is made up of 14 amino acids. The germline V gene has CDR1 SGHDT and CDR2 YYEEEE. The DNA of the CDR3 is TGTGCCAGCAGGAGGACAGGTCAGAACACTGAAGCTTTCTTT. Protein: CASRRTGQNTEAFF.

This clone was recorded a few times. The sample holds other DNA sequences that translate to the same CDR3. This chain connects TRBV11-3 to TRBJ1-1; D is uncertain. The length of the CDR3 is 12 residues. Germline CDR1 reads SGHNT; CDR2 reads YENEEA. The V and J ends lost 3 bases and 5 bases respectively, with 7 bases between them. Here the CDR3 reads CASSLEQTEAFF. DNA for the CDR3: TGTGCCAGCAGCTTGGAGCAGACTGAAGCTTTCTTT. The full variable domain, completed using reference TRBV11-3 and TRBJ1-1, is EAGVVQSPRYKIIEKKQPVAFWCNPISGHNTLYWYLQNLGQGPELLIRYENEEAVDDSQLPKDRFSAERLKGVDSTLKIQPAELGDSAVYLCASSLEQTEAFFGQGTRLTVV.

The V and J genes are TRBV4-3 and TRBJ1-5; D gene uncertain. This CDR3 spans 14 amino acids. Germline V gives CDR1 LGHNA, CDR2 YSLEER. V was trimmed by 0 bases and J by 6 bases, leaving 9 bases between them. The CDR3 loop is CASSQDLAGQPQHF. The DNA of the CDR3 is TGCGCCAGCAGCCAAGATTTGGCGGGTCAGCCCCAGCATTTT.

This CDR3 is CASSRQESGELFF. Here the CDR3 DNA reads TGTGCCAGCAGCCGCCAGGAATCCGGGGAGCTGTTTTTT. The chain links TRBV14 to TRBJ2-2; D is undetermined. The ends were cut back, 4 bases at V and 6 bases at J, with 9 bases in the middle. This CDR3 spans 13 amino acids. Germline loops: CDR1 SGHDN, CDR2 FVKESK.

This rearrangement joins TRBV6-5 to TRBJ1-2, with D possibly being TRBD1 (5 bases). This CDR3 is built from 14 residues. CDR1 and CDR2 from the germline V gene are MNHEY and SVGAGI. V was shortened by 0 bases and J by 5 bases, with 10 bases between the two germline ends. Here the CDR3 DNA reads TGTGCCAGCAGTTACTCTGGGGGGAGATATGGCTACACCTTC. Encoded protein: CASSYSGGRYGYTF.

This chain connects TRBV27 to TRBJ2-7; D unclear. From germline, CDR1 is MNHEY and CDR2 SMNVEV (reference sequence). The CDR3 is 12 residues long. V gave up 9 bases and J gave up 0 bases, with 9 bases separating them. The CDR3 region has the DNA TGTGCCAGTTTTTCCAGCTCCTACGAGCAGTACTTC. Its translation: CASFSSSYEQYF.

The J gene is TRBJ2-7, the V gene TRBV29-1; a weak D match, TRBD2 (7 bases). Trimming took off 2 bases at V and 0 bases at J, with 11 bases between the two ends. The CDR3 runs to 14 residues. Per germline, CDR1 SQVTM and CDR2 ANQGSEA. The CDR3 is CSVEKGGGSYEQYF. The CDR3 DNA reads TGCAGCGTTGAAAAGGGAGGGGGCTCCTACGAGCAGTACTTC.

This chain connects TRBV19 to TRBJ2-1, with a tentative D call TRBD2 (7 bases). V dropped 6 bases and J dropped 5 bases, with 20 bases sitting between them. Germline-derived CDR1 and CDR2 are LNHDA and SQIVND (reference sequence). This CDR3 region has 16 residues. The CDR3 sequence is CASRRGGGSVNNEQFF. CDR3 coding DNA: TGTGCCAGTAGGAGAGGGGGGGGCTCCGTTAACAATGAGCAGTTCTTC. Full variable domain (outside the CDR3, taken from reference TRBV19 and TRBJ2-1): DGGITQSPKYLFRKEGQNVTLSCEQNLNHDAMYWYRQDPGQGLRLIYYSQIVNDFQKGDIAEGYSVSREKKESFPLTVTSAQKNPTAFYLCASRRGGGSVNNEQFFGPGTRLTVL.

The V and J genes are TRBV5-5 and TRBJ2-1; a possible D gene is TRBD1 (5 bases). CDR3 size: 17 residues. Germline V lookup: CDR1 SGHKS, CDR2 YYEKEE (reference sequence). V shed 1 base and J shed 9 bases, with 23 bases lying between them. The CDR3 here is CASSLRRPSNQQVEQFF. CDR3 DNA sequence: TGTGCCAGCAGCTTGCGGCGCCCCTCAAACCAACAGGTTGAGCAGTTCTTC.

The chain employs TRBV6-1 and TRBJ1-2; a weak D match, TRBD1 (6 bases). From germline, CDR1 is MNHNS and CDR2 SASEGT. CDR3 length: 13 amino acids. V was clipped by 2 bases and J by 7 bases, with 11 bases between them. CDR3 sequence reads: CASSEYRAFGYTF. The CDR3, as DNA: TGTGCCAGCAGTGAATACAGGGCTTTTGGCTACACCTTC.

J is TRBJ2-2 and V is TRBV5-4, with D possibly matching TRBD2 (5 bases). CDR3 length: 15 amino acids. The V gene lost 1 base and the J gene lost 5 bases, with 12 bases spanning the gap. Germline V gene lookup returns CDR1 SGHNT and CDR2 YYREEE (reference sequence). The CDR3 protein is CASSLSLGGTGELFF. Written as DNA, the CDR3 is TGTGCCAGCAGCTTGTCACTAGGCGGGACCGGGGAGCTGTTTTTT.

This clone was seen a single time. The rearrangement uses TRBV5-8 and TRBJ2-7; D is uncertain. Germline V gives CDR1 SGHTS, CDR2 YDEGEE. V shed 1 base and J shed 1 base, with 9 bases lying between them. This CDR3 has 14 amino acids. The CDR3 DNA reads TGTGCCAGCAGCTTGAGCATCCCTTCCTACGAGCAGTACTTC. This sequence encodes CASSLSIPSYEQYF.

V gene TRBV3-1 (or the pseudogene TRBV3-2) combines with J gene TRBJ1-4, with 7 bases lining up with TRBD1. Germline CDR1 and CDR2: LGHDT and YNNKEL (reference sequence). The CDR3 is made up of 16 amino acids. Trimming took 4 bases from V and 2 from J; bases not matched to a gene: 7. In nucleotides, the CDR3 is TGTGCCAGCAGCCCCCAGACAGGGAGTACTAATGAAAAACTGTTTTTT. This translates into CASSPQTGSTNEKLFF.

This sequence joins TRBV9 and TRBJ2-3, with TRBD2 identical over 12 bases. Looked up from germline, CDR1 is SGDLS and CDR2 is YYNGEE. This CDR3 has 19 amino acids. The V segment lost 1 base and the J segment 4 bases; nucleotides outside the gene matches: 13. The CDR3 DNA is TGTGCCAGCAGCGTAAAGGCTAGCGGGGGGGTTGTTCGGTCAGATACGCAGTATTTT. It codes for CASSVKASGGVVRSDTQYF. Using reference TRBV9 and TRBJ2-3 for the parts outside the CDR3, the full variable domain is DSGVTQTPKHLITATGQRVTLRCSPRSGDLSVYWYQQSLDQGLQFLIQYYNGEERAKGNILERFSAQQFPDLHSELNLSSLELGDSALYFCASSVKASGGVVRSDTQYFGPGTRLTVL.

The V and J genes are TRBV6-2 or TRBV6-3 and TRBJ2-1; 13 nucleotides match TRBD2. The length of the CDR3 is 18 residues. Germline V gene lookup returns CDR1 MNHEY and CDR2 SVGEGT. V shed 3 bases and J 5 bases; nucleotides not matched to a gene: 10. CDR3 DNA: TGTGCCAGCAGTTATTCTCCGGGACTAGCGGGGCGGAACAATGAGCAGTTCTTC. This sequence encodes CASSYSPGLAGRNNEQFF.

This chain links TRBV6-2 or TRBV6-3 with TRBJ2-7; TRBD2 might be the D (5 bases). V was shortened by 3 bases and J by 7 bases, with 10 bases between the two germline ends. The germline CDR1 and CDR2 sequences are MNHEY and SVGEGT. The CDR3 is 12 residues long. The DNA for the CDR3 is TGTGCCAGCAGTTATATTACTAGAGAGCAGTACTTC. It encodes CASSYITREQYF.

The chain combines TRBV5-1 with TRBJ2-5; D possibly corresponds to TRBD1 (5 bases). Between the trimmed V and J ends, which lost 3 bases and 0 bases, there was a span of 12 bases. The CDR3 has 15 residues. CDR1 and CDR2 (germline): SGHRS, YFSETQ. The CDR3 loop reads CASSWYPGYQETQYF. CDR3 nucleotide sequence: TGCGCCAGCAGCTGGTATCCAGGGTACCAAGAGACCCAGTACTTC.

This clone turned up a few times. This chain joins TRBV18 and TRBJ2-7; D is unclear. This CDR3 comprises 15 residues. The germline V gene encodes CDR1 KGHSH and CDR2 LQKENI. V was clipped by 4 bases and J by 0 bases, with 13 bases between them. The CDR3 bases are TGTGCCAGCTCACTCGGAAAGGAGAGCTCCTACGAGCAGTACTTC. Amino acid sequence: CASSLGKESSYEQYF.

This chain connects TRBV5-1 to TRBJ2-3, with D possibly being TRBD1 (5 bases). Germline V CDR1 and CDR2: SGHRS, YFSETQ. The CDR3 runs 14 residues. V was clipped by 1 base and J by 4 bases, with 10 bases between them. Here the CDR3 DNA reads TGCGCCAGCAGCTTGAGGCAGGGCTCAGATACGCAGTATTTT. Translating gives CASSLRQGSDTQYF.